This TCR beta chain originates from a study of T cell responses to AZD1222 COVID-19 vaccine (dated by TCRdb to the early 2020s). In the study overall: A total of roughly 240 trial participants underwent TCR sequencing, of whom some 210 received two doses of AZD1222 and 26 received two doses of the MenACWY control vaccine. Trial participants were enrolled into age subgroups of 18-55, 56-69 and 70-plus years, which contained 148, 28 and 57 TCR-sequenced participants, respectively.

V is cut by 2 bases and J by 0 bases, and the space between the germline ends is 20 bases. The cysteine opens and the phenylalanine closes a CDR3 of 19 amino acids. CDR3 DNA is the only sequence kept; it has 57 bases, read in frame from the first base. The sample's time point label, in plain terms: about 28 days (+/-7) after the second vaccine dose. AZD1222 recipients given second doses at about 4 weeks or at about 12 weeks were pooled, since spike-specific TCR depth and breadth were not found to differ between the two schedules. The vaccinee samples were drawn from two UK trials, COV001 and COV002, one of which was a single-blind randomized controlled phase 2/3 trial testing AZD1222 (ChAdOx1 nCoV-19) in healthy adults. Trial participant PBMC samples were collected at day 0 and day 28 after the second dose for TCRbeta chain sequencing. The CDR3 regions of human TCRbeta chains were analyzed by immunosequencing. As for how the authors treated the data: Repertoire TCRs were matched against a reference library of SARS-CoV-2-specific TCRs generated with the MIRA antigen-specificity platform. Breadth was defined as the fraction of unique TCRs that were SARS-CoV-2-associated. Depth was defined as the fraction of total T cells that were SARS-CoV-2-associated. Using the MIRA data, each spike-specific TCR was mapped to the spike region that the TCR reacts to and placed in a CD4 or CD8 class. Log10-transformed breadth and depth values were compared by one-way ANOVA with Sidak's multiple comparisons tests. Imported from immuneACCESS, the table was reduced by TCRdb to in-frame sequences with V and J called. These copies leave out some clones; in studies compared against another copy, an unresolved V gene accounts for under half, and the cause of the remainder is not known. V and J calls and clone size are as listed in that table; D and trimming were resolved from the DNA. Within this sample are around 170,000 clones, with around 90% of them counted one time only. In total, the top ten clones hold approximately 1.9% of the sample.

For this clone: It has no known antigen specificity. No much larger clone exists at a distance of one base, and base qualities are not known.

Points the paper makes about the study in general: Participants were mostly white British and included more females than males, and it was suggested by the authors that clonal diversity may have been underestimated. No day 14 peak-response samples were available, so repertoires were characterized only after the peak T cell response. The 56-69-year group was small, and its depth increase did not reach significance, likely because of low power. Epitopes outside the regions mutated in the B.1.351 and B.1.1.7 variants were reportedly recognized by nearly half of the unique spike-specific TCRs. A significant rise in spike-specific TCR breadth and depth was observed after two AZD1222 doses relative to day 0 and relative to MenACWY recipients. Conclusions about previously exposed vaccinees were limited because only six or seven AZD1222 recipients were SARS-CoV-2 seropositive at baseline. The whole spike protein was spanned by vaccine-associated CD4 TCRs, and dominant responses were seen in regions 160-218 and 743-854.

This receptor was taken from an adult who received the AZD1222 COVID-19 vaccine. The chain joins TRBV23-1 to TRBJ2-1; the D gene is tentatively TRBD1 or TRBD2, each matching 6 bases. Being an ORF, TRBV23-1 has a function that is uncertain. Sequences were derived from peripheral blood, sampled 28 days after the second AZD1222 dose. The nucleotides are TGCGCCAGCAGTCAAGAGCCGTCGGGGGCAAGCCACTCCTACAATGAGCAGTTCTTC. This encodes CASSQEPSGASHSYNEQFF.